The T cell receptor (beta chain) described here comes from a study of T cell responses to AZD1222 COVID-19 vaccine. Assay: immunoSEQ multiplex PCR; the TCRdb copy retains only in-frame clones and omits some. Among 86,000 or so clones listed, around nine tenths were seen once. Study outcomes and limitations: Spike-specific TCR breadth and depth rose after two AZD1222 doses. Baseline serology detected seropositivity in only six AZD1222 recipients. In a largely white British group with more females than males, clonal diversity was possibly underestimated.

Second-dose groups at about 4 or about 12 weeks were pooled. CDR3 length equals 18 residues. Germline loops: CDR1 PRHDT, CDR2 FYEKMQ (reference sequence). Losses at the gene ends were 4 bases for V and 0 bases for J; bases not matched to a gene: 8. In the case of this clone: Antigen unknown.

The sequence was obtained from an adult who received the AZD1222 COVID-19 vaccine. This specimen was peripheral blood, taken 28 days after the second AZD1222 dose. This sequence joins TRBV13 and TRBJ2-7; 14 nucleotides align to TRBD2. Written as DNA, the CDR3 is TGTGCCAGCAGCTCGCCGGGACTAGCGGGAGTCAGCTCCTACGAGCAGTACTTC. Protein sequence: CASSSPGLAGVSSYEQYF.